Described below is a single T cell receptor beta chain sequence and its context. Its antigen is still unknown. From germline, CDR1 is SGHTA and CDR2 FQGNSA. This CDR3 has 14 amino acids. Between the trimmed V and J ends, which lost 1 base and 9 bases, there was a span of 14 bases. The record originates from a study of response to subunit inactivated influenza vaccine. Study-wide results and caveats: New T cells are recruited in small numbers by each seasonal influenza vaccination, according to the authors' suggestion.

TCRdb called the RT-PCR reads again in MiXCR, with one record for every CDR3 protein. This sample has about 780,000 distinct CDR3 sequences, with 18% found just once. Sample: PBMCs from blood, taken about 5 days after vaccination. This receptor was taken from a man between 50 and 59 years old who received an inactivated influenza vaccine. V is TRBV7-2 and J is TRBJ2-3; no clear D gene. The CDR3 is CASSLGAQSPTQYF. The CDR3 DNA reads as TGTGCCAGCAGCTTAGGTGCCCAATCCCCAACGCAGTATTTT.